This entry lists 14 T cell receptor beta chains sequenced from one sample in a study of control samples from healthy donors and cancer patients. Only in-frame clones appear in the TCRdb table, and some are missing; sequencing was by immunoSEQ multiplex PCR. The table includes 190,000 or so clones, approximately 92% detected once. Sequencing was performed on blood. The receptor source for this set is a man between 18 and 29 years old in good health.

Notes on this clone: At the DNA level, this CDR3 is encoded by other sequences in the same sample as well. In nucleotides, the CDR3 is TGTGCCAGCAGTCCCACAGGGCAAGAGACCCAGTACTTC. Translating it yields CASSPTGQETQYF. J is TRBJ2-5 and V is TRBV12-3 or TRBV12-4; maybe TRBD1 (6 bases). The CDR3 spans 13 residues. Trimming left V 5 bases short and J 2 bases short, with 9 bases between.

The gene calls are TRBV7-2 and TRBJ1-1; maybe TRBD1 (5 bases). Trimming removed 5 bases from V and 2 bases from J, with 18 bases in between. The CDR3 is made up of 16 amino acids. Germline values: CDR1 SGHTA, CDR2 FQGNSA. This CDR3 is CASSRARRGINTEAFF. The DNA of the CDR3 is TGTGCCAGCAGCCGGGCCCGGAGGGGTATAAACACTGAAGCTTTCTTT.

The chain couples TRBV19 to TRBJ2-4; D unclear. Trimming pared 2 bases from V and 1 base from J, leaving 9 bases between. CDR3 size: 15 residues. The germline gives CDR1 LNHDA, CDR2 SQIVND (reference sequence). CDR3 loop: CASSINLAAKNIQYF. In nucleotides, the CDR3 is TGTGCCAGTAGTATAAATTTGGCGGCCAAAAACATTCAGTACTTC.

This clone was observed a single time. V usage is TRBV24-1 and J usage is TRBJ1-2, with 10 bases fitting TRBD1. CDR3 length equals 18 residues. V trimming: 4 bases; J trimming: 4 bases; junction bases outside the gene matches: 14. CDR1 and CDR2 (germline): KGHDR, SFDVKD. CDR3 DNA sequence: TGTGCCACCAGTGACTCCGGGACAGGGGAGCTCGGATTCTATGGCTACACCTTC. Its translation: CATSDSGTGELGFYGYTF.

The gene calls are TRBV3-1 (or the pseudogene TRBV3-2) and TRBJ2-7, with D possibly TRBD1 on 6 matching bases. V shed 3 bases and J shed 0 bases, with 12 bases lying between them. Germline V gene sequence: CDR1 LGHDT, CDR2 YNNKEL (reference sequence). This CDR3 is built from 15 residues. This CDR3 is CASSHAQGPSYEQYF. The DNA for the CDR3 is TGTGCCAGCAGCCACGCACAGGGCCCCTCCTACGAGCAGTACTTC.

The rearrangement links TRBV24-1 to TRBJ1-2; the match to TRBD1 covers 8 bases. The CDR3 spans 13 residues. Germline trimming cut 7 bases from V and 3 bases from J; bases unmatched to any gene: 3. Germline V gene sequence: CDR1 KGHDR, CDR2 SFDVKD. CDR3 DNA: TGTGCCACCAGACCGGGACAGGACTATGGCTACACCTTC. Translating it yields CATRPGQDYGYTF.

CDR3: CASSYGGGGNEQFF. CDR3 DNA sequence: TGTGCCAGCAGTTACGGTGGCGGGGGGAATGAGCAGTTCTTC. This sequence joins TRBV6-5 and TRBJ2-1, with TRBD2 matching over 8 bases. This CDR3 has 14 amino acids. CDR1 is MNHEY and CDR2 is SVGAGI in the germline V gene. With 2 bases clipped from V and 7 bases from J, the junction kept 4 bases outside the gene matches.

The chain couples TRBV3-1 (or the pseudogene TRBV3-2) to TRBJ1-2, with D perhaps TRBD1 (6 bases). V was pared by 6 bases and J by 4 bases, with 15 bases between. Germline V gives CDR1 LGHDT, CDR2 YNNKEL (reference sequence). This CDR3 has 14 amino acids. The CDR3 spells CASSQRGAGYGYTF. DNA for the CDR3: TGTGCCAGCAGTCAACGGGGGGCGGGCTATGGCTACACCTTC.

The chain has TRBV5-8 and TRBJ1-1; 10 nucleotides agree with TRBD1. V trimming: 9 bases; J trimming: 3 bases; junction bases outside the gene matches: 11. The CDR3 runs 15 residues. Per the germline V gene, CDR1 is SGHTS and CDR2 is YDEGEE. In nucleotides, the CDR3 is TGTGCCACCAATCATGGACAGGGGGGTTACACTGAAGCTTTCTTT. Its protein product is CATNHGQGGYTEAFF.

The chain is built from TRBV30 and TRBJ1-6; D unclear. The ends were cut back, 0 bases at V and 8 bases at J, with 14 bases in the middle. The CDR3 runs 15 residues. In germline, CDR1 is GTSNPN, CDR2 SVGIG (reference sequence). DNA for the CDR3: TGTGCCTGGAGTGTTGACGGCGCCCGAGATTCACCCCTCCACTTT. Translating gives CAWSVDGARDSPLHF.

This chain uses TRBV3-1 (or the pseudogene TRBV3-2) with TRBJ1-2, with D perhaps TRBD1 (5 bases). V was cut by 2 bases and J by 8 bases, with 15 bases left in between. The V gene's germline CDR1 is LGHDT and CDR2 YNNKEL (reference sequence). There are 14 residues in the CDR3. CDR3 in DNA: TGTGCCAGCAGCCAAATGAGTCAGGGAATGGGCTACACCTTC. It codes for CASSQMSQGMGYTF.

The rearrangement uses TRBV2 and TRBJ1-3; the match to TRBD1 covers 7 bases. Germline assignment: CDR1 SNHLY and CDR2 FYNNEI. With 1 base clipped from V and 3 bases from J, the junction kept 3 bases outside the gene matches. This CDR3 is built from 15 residues. CDR3 in amino acids: CASSEEGANGNTIYF. CDR3 nucleotide sequence: TGTGCCAGCAGTGAAGAGGGGGCCAATGGAAACACCATATATTTT.

This clone came up once. This rearrangement joins TRBV2 to TRBJ1-2; 8 bases line up with TRBD1. The CDR3 is made up of 15 amino acids. V shed 6 bases, J shed 0 bases, and the junction held 6 bases outside the gene matches. Looked up from germline, CDR1 is SNHLY and CDR2 is FYNNEI. CDR3 region: CASRQTGEPNYGYTF. Written as DNA, the CDR3 is TGTGCCAGCAGGCAGACAGGGGAGCCTAACTATGGCTACACCTTC.

The rearrangement uses TRBV9 and TRBJ1-1; D gene unclear. Trimming left V 0 bases short and J 2 bases short, with 8 bases between. The CDR3 has 14 residues. From germline, CDR1 is SGDLS and CDR2 YYNGEE. The CDR3 DNA sequence: TGTGCCAGCAGCGTAGGCCCAGGCAACACTGAAGCTTTCTTT. It yields the protein CASSVGPGNTEAFF.